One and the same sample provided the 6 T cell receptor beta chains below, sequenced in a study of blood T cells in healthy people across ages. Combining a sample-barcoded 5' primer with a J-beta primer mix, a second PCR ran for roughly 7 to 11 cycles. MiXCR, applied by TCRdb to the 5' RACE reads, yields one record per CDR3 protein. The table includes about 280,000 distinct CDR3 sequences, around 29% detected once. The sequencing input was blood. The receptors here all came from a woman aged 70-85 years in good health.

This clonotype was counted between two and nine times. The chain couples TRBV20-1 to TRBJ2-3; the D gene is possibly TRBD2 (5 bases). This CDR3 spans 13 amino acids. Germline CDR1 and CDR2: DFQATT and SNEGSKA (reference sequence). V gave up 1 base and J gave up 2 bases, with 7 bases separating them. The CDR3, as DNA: TGCAGTGCTAGAGGGAGGAACACAGATACGCAGTATTTT. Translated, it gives CSARGRNTDTQYF.

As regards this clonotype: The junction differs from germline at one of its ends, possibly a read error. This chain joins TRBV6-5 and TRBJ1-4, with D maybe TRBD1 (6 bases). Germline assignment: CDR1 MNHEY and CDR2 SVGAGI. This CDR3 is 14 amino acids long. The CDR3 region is CASNTGRANEKLVF. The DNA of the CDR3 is TGTGCCAGCAACACAGGGAGAGCTAATGAAAAACTGGTTTTT.

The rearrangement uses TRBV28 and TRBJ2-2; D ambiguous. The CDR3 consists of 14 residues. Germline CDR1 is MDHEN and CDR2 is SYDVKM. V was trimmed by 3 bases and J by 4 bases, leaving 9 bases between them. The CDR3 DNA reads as TGTGCCAGCAGTTTCGGAGTGGGCACCGGGGAGCTGTTTTTT. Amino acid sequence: CASSFGVGTGELFF.

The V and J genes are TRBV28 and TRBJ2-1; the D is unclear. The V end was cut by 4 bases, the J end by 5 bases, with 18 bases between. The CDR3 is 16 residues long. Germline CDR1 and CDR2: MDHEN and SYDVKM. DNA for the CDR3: TGTGCCAGCAGTTCGGTCTGGTCTAGGTTCCACAATGAGCAGTTCTTC. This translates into CASSSVWSRFHNEQFF.

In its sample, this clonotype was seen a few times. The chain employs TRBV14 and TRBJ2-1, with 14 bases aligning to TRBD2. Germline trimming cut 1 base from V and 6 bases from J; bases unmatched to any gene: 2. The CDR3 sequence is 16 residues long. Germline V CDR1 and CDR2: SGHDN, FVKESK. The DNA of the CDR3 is TGTGCCAGCAGCCAAGCGGGACTAGCGGGAGTCAATGAGCAGTTCTTC. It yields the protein CASSQAGLAGVNEQFF.

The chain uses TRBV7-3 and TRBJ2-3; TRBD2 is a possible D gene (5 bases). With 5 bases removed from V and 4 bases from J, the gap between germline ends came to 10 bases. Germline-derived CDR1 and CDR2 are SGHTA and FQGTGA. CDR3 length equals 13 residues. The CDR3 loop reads CASSTPGADTQYF. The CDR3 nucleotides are TGTGCCAGCAGCACCCCCGGGGCAGATACGCAGTATTTT. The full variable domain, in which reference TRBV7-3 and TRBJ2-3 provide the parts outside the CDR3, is GAGVSQTPSNKVTEKGKYVELRCDPISGHTALYWYRQSLGQGPEFLIYFQGTGAADDSGLPNDRFFAVRPEGSVSTLKIQRTERGDSAVYLCASSTPGADTQYFGPGTRLTVL.